Sequencing of this T cell receptor (beta chain) was carried out in a study of blood T cells in healthy people across ages. Then a second PCR, running about 6 to 12 cycles, was carried out with a sample-barcoded 5' primer and a J-beta primer mix. TCRdb re-called the 5' RACE reads through MiXCR, storing one row per CDR3 protein. Of hundreds of thousands of distinct CDR3 sequences in the sample, roughly 35% are singletons; the top ten hold roughly 13%. CDR3 length: 12 residues. Germline assignment: CDR1 SEHNR and CDR2 FQNEAQ (reference sequence). This chain joins TRBV7-9 and TRBJ2-4; D not resolved. The DNA end is a closer match to TRBJ2-7, so the J assignment may be wrong. The TCR sequence derives from a man between 18 and 35 years old in good health. The specimen was blood. The CDR3 DNA reads as TGTGCCAGCAGCTTTATACCCAACGAGCAGTACTTC. It codes for CASSFIPNEQYF.